Listed below are T cell receptor beta chains from one sample, sequenced in a study of T cell responses to AZD1222 COVID-19 vaccine. Only in-frame clones appear in the TCRdb table, and some are missing; sequencing was by immunoSEQ multiplex PCR. The sample has tens of thousands of clones; 75% to 95% are singletons. Sample: peripheral blood, taken 28 days after the second AZD1222 dose. These receptors originate from an adult who received the AZD1222 COVID-19 vaccine. Both conserved end residues are part of each CDR3. A D gene is named only where the DNA matches it firmly. Clone size is stated in some rows and not others, as once, few, many or a class when expanded.

V	size	J	D	CDR3	DNA
TRBV4-1	NA	TRBJ1-3	NA	CASSQDRRQTLSGNTIYF	TGCGCCAGCAGCCAAGATCGGCGACAGACGCTCTCTGGAAACACCATATATTTT
TRBV5-6	NA	TRBJ2-7	NA	CASSAYDGYYYEQYF	TGTGCCAGCAGCGCATATGACGGGTACTACTACGAGCAGTACTTC
TRBV7-2	NA	TRBJ2-3	TRBD2	CASSRSGGRTDTQYF	TGTGCCAGCAGCCGTAGCGGGGGAAGAACAGATACGCAGTATTTT
TRBV5-1	few	TRBJ1-1	TRBD1	CASSLVGGRAFF	TGCGCCAGCAGCTTGGTAGGGGGCAGAGCTTTCTTT
TRBV25-1	NA	TRBJ2-7	TRBD2	CASSGNGGAYEQYF	TGTGCCAGCAGTGGGAACGGGGGGGCCTACGAGCAGTACTTC
TRBV3-1/TRBV3-2	NA	TRBJ2-4	NA	CASSLLRGATKNIQYF	TGTGCCAGCAGCCTACTTCGGGGGGCCACCAAAAACATTCAGTACTTC
TRBV29-1	NA	TRBJ1-5	NA	CSAGGAASNQPQHF	TGCAGCGCCGGAGGGGCCGCCAGCAATCAGCCCCAGCATTTT
TRBV2	NA	TRBJ1-6	TRBD1	CASGSGQPNSPLHF	TGTGCCAGCGGGTCGGGACAGCCGAATTCACCCCTCCACTTT
TRBV5-4	NA	TRBJ2-5	NA	CASSRDYQETQYF	TGTGCCAGTTCCCGGGACTACCAAGAGACCCAGTACTTC
TRBV19	NA	TRBJ2-3	NA	CASSFETSYTQYF	TGTGCCAGTAGTTTCGAGACTAGTTATACGCAGTATTTT
TRBV15	once	TRBJ2-6	NA	CATSSHRGSGANVLTF	TGTGCCACCAGCAGCCACCGGGGTTCTGGGGCCAACGTCCTGACTTTC
TRBV2	NA	TRBJ2-1	TRBD1	CASSERQGASYNEQFF	TGTGCCAGCAGTGAACGACAGGGGGCCTCCTACAATGAGCAGTTCTTC
TRBV2	NA	TRBJ1-2	NA	CASSERGQGFGYGYTF	TGTGCCAGCAGTGAACGGGGGCAGGGGTTCGGCTATGGCTACACCTTC
TRBV6-5	NA	TRBJ2-7	TRBD2	CASSRSGGSSYEQYF	TGTGCCAGCAGTAGAAGCGGGGGGAGCTCCTACGAGCAGTACTTC
TRBV19	NA	TRBJ1-2	NA	CASKVREGYGYTF	TGTGCCAGTAAGGTCAGGGAAGGATATGGCTACACCTTC
TRBV2	NA	TRBJ1-1	NA	CASTLQGNTEAFF	TGTGCCAGCACCCTGCAGGGGAACACTGAAGCTTTCTTT
TRBV18	NA	TRBJ2-2	NA	CASSPQGDTGELFF	TGTGCCAGCTCACCACAGGGGGACACCGGGGAGCTGTTTTTT
TRBV19	NA	TRBJ2-7	TRBD1	CASSIDRGPYEQYF	TGTGCCAGTAGTATAGACAGGGGGCCCTACGAGCAGTACTTC
TRBV5-5	NA	TRBJ2-1	NA	CASSPRVRVNEQFF	TGTGCCAGCAGCCCAAGGGTGCGGGTAAATGAGCAGTTCTTC
TRBV9	NA	TRBJ2-1	TRBD2	CASSVAPSGGNEQFF	TGTGCCAGCAGCGTAGCTCCTAGCGGGGGTAATGAGCAGTTCTTC
TRBV6-5	once	TRBJ2-7	TRBD2	CAGGEHFITYEQYF	TGTGCCGGGGGGGAACACTTCATAACCTACGAGCAGTACTTC
TRBV6-2/TRBV6-3	NA	TRBJ2-1	TRBD2	CASSQPGLAGVQFF	TGTGCCAGCAGTCAGCCGGGACTAGCGGGAGTGCAGTTCTTC
TRBV5-1	NA	TRBJ1-4	NA	CASSPQGEKLFF	TGCGCCAGCAGCCCCCAGGGGGAAAAACTGTTTTTT